This T cell receptor beta chain is drawn from a study of CD8 T cells in ankylosing spondylitis. This clonotype appeared many times. TCRdb fed the 5' RACE reads into MiXCR, producing one record per CDR3 protein. The sample lists 150,000 to 200,000 distinct CDR3 sequences, roughly 30% seen once, with 6% in the top ten. Germline assignment: CDR1 SGHTA and CDR2 FQGNSA. The CDR3 has 16 residues. The V and J ends lost 4 bases and 7 bases respectively, with 19 bases between them. The chain couples TRBV7-2 to TRBJ1-4, with D perhaps matching TRBD1 (5 bases). The sample was synovial fluid, either unsorted or a sorted T cell fraction (not recorded which). The sequence derives from a male donor with ankylosing spondylitis. Here the CDR3 reads CASSSNSPGSGEKLFF. DNA for the CDR3: TGTGCCAGCAGCTCAAACTCTCCAGGGAGTGGTGAAAAACTGTTTTTT. Variable domain in full (rest from reference TRBV7-2 and TRBJ1-4): GAGVSQSPSNKVTEKGKDVELRCDPISGHTALYWYRQSLGQGLEFLIYFQGNSAPDKSGLPSDRFSAERTGGSVSTLTIQRTQQEDSAVYLCASSSNSPGSGEKLFFGSGTQLSVL.